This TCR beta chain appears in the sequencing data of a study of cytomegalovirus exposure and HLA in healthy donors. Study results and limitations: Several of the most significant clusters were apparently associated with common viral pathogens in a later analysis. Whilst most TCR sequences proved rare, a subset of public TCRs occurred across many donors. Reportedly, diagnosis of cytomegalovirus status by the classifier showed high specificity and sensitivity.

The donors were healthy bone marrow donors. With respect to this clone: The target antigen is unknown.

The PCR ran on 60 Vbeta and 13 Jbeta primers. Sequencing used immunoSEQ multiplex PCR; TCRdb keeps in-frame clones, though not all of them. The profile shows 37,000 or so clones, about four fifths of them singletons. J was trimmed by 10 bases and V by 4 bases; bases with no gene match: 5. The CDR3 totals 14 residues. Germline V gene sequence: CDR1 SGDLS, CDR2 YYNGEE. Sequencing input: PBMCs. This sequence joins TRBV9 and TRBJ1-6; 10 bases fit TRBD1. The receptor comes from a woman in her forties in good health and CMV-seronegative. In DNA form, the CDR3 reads TGTGCCAGCAGCTCCGGGACAGGGGAATCACCCCTCCACTTT. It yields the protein CASSSGTGESPLHF.